The 21 T cell receptor beta chains listed next were all sequenced from one sample in a study of T cells in Graves' hyperthyroidism and ophthalmopathy. Amplified TCR beta CDR3 regions came from RNA transcripts. The HTBI primer set drove a first-round RT-PCR of the TCR CDR3. TCRdb reanalysed the multiplex PCR reads using MiXCR and keeps one entry per CDR3 protein. The table includes a few hundred thousand distinct CDR3 sequences, 13% to 15% detected once. Sequencing was carried out using blood. Every receptor here comes from a woman aged 40 to 50 with Graves' hyperthyroidism.

In its sample, this clonotype was seen a few times. The chain has TRBV12-3 or TRBV12-4 and TRBJ2-1; tentative D call: TRBD2 (5 bases). The CDR3 has 14 amino acids. Trimming pared 2 bases from V and 9 bases from J, leaving 14 bases between. The CDR3 bases are TGTGCCAGCAGTTTAATGATCGCGGCGGGTGAGCAGTTCTTC. Protein product: CASSLMIAAGEQFF.

Notes on this clonotype: A much more abundant neighbour one base away suggests this may be a read error. The conserved phenylalanine or tryptophan normally closing the CDR3 is absent here, so this likely arose from a read error. The chain carries TRBV28 and TRBJ2-1; TRBD2 matches 8 bases. This CDR3 has 19 residues. Germline-derived CDR1 and CDR2 are MDHEN and SYDVKM. Losses at the gene ends were 5 bases for V and 4 bases for J; bases not matched to a gene: 19. This CDR3 is CASSQGLGSIIGRYNEQFL. In DNA, the CDR3 is TGTGCCAGCAGTCAGGGACTAGGATCGATCATTGGGAGATACAATGAGCAGTTCCTC.

This chain joins TRBV20-1 and TRBJ2-2, with 9 bases that match TRBD2. Germline V gives CDR1 DFQATT, CDR2 SNEGSKA (reference sequence). Losses at the gene ends were 5 bases for V and 6 bases for J; bases not matched to a gene: 13. This CDR3 has 16 residues. The DNA of the CDR3 is TGCAGTGCTCCGAACGTCCTAGCGGGAAAAGCCGGGGAGCTGTTTTTT. Protein sequence: CSAPNVLAGKAGELFF.

The table lists this clonotype with many counts. CDR3 sequence: CASSQGALLNIQYF. In nucleotides, the CDR3 is TGTGCCAGCAGCCAAGGGGCCCTGTTAAACATTCAGTACTTC. The chain employs TRBV3-1 and TRBJ2-4; D is ambiguous. V was trimmed by 1 base and J by 6 bases, leaving 10 bases between them. The CDR3 extends over 14 amino acids. The germline V gene has CDR1 LGHDT and CDR2 YNNKEL (reference sequence).

A few counts support this clonotype. The chain uses TRBV5-4 and TRBJ1-2; D is unresolved. Germline V gene sequence: CDR1 SGHNT, CDR2 YYREEE (reference sequence). This CDR3 is built from 16 residues. V was shortened by 6 bases and J by 4 bases, with 22 bases between the two germline ends. CDR3 protein: CASIHTPHTNFYGYTF. DNA of the CDR3: TGTGCCAGCATCCATACACCACATACTAATTTCTATGGCTACACCTTC.

This clonotype showed up just a few times. The chain carries TRBV6-2 or TRBV6-3 and TRBJ1-5, with a possible D match to TRBD1 (6 bases). The CDR3 is 15 residues long. Germline V CDR1 and CDR2: MNHEY, SVGEGT. With 9 bases removed from V and 0 bases from J, the gap between germline ends came to 15 bases. CDR3 sequence: CASRTGQHSNQPQHF. The DNA of the CDR3 is TGTGCCAGTAGGACCGGACAGCATAGCAATCAGCCCCAGCATTTT.

This clonotype was counted a few times. The chain recombines TRBV20-1 with TRBJ2-1, with TRBD2 matching over 15 bases. The V and J ends lost 4 bases and 0 bases, in that order; junction bases with no gene match: 13. The CDR3 length is 20 residues. Germline lookup yields CDR1 DFQATT and CDR2 SNEGSKA (reference sequence). CDR3 bases: TGCAGTGCTATAGGGGCCGGGACTAGCGGGAGGCTAAGCTCCTACAATGAGCAGTTCTTC. Translation gives CSAIGAGTSGRLSSYNEQFF.

This clonotype was recorded at least ten times. The J gene is TRBJ2-2, the V gene TRBV6-6, with D perhaps matching TRBD2 (5 bases). Germline CDR1 and CDR2: MNHNY and SVGAGI (reference sequence). The ends were cut back, 2 bases at V and 1 base at J, with 11 bases in the middle. The CDR3 sequence is 16 residues long. Here the CDR3 reads CASSYPPRGNTGELFF. The CDR3 region has the DNA TGTGCCAGCAGTTACCCACCTCGGGGGAACACCGGGGAGCTGTTTTTT.

This clonotype was observed many times. This chain joins TRBV5-4 and TRBJ2-3; maybe TRBD2 (5 bases). Looked up from germline, CDR1 is SGHNT and CDR2 is YYREEE (reference sequence). This CDR3 contains 15 residues. V lost 0 bases and J 2 bases, leaving 10 bases between the germline ends. CDR3 sequence reads: CASSLGGPNTDTQYF. CDR3 DNA sequence: TGTGCCAGCAGCTTGGGCGGGCCAAACACAGATACGCAGTATTTT.

In its sample, this clonotype was seen a few times. The chain is built from TRBV28 and TRBJ1-2, with TRBD1 matching 8 bases. This CDR3 comprises 13 residues. Germline CDR1 and CDR2: MDHEN and SYDVKM. J lost 6 bases, V lost 2 bases, and 2 bases had no gene match. CDR3 DNA: TGTGCCAGCAGTTTACAGGGGGCGAATGGCTACACCTTC. This codes for CASSLQGANGYTF.

V usage is TRBV5-4 and J usage is TRBJ2-1; 15 bases fit TRBD2. The junction had 7 bases not matched to a gene; V was cut back by 5 bases and J by 4 bases. Germline CDR1 is SGHNT and CDR2 is YYREEE (reference sequence). This CDR3 has 17 residues. In DNA, the CDR3 is TGTGCCAGCAGTCCTAGGACTAGCGGGAGGGGATACAATGAGCAGTTCTTC. This gives the protein CASSPRTSGRGYNEQFF.

As regards this clonotype: A single base separates this from a much larger clone, so it may be a read error. This sequence joins TRBV7-9 and TRBJ2-3; D call uncertain. The CDR3 spans 14 residues. Trimming shortened V by 8 bases and J by 4 bases, and 16 bases separated the two germline ends. Germline V lookup: CDR1 SEHNR, CDR2 FQNEAQ (reference sequence). The CDR3 DNA is TGTGCCAGCGGAATCTACCATAAGGCAGATACGCAGTATTTT. Protein product: CASGIYHKADTQYF.

This clonotype was seen ten or more times. The J gene is TRBJ1-3, the V gene TRBV7-2, with D hard to call. The CDR3 contains 14 residues. Germline lookup yields CDR1 SGHTA and CDR2 FQGNSA. The V end lost 1 base, the J end lost 5 bases, and 9 bases lay between the germline ends. CDR3 bases: TGTGCCAGCAGCTTAGGGATAACCCGAAACACCATATATTTT. Protein sequence: CASSLGITRNTIYF.

This clonotype was picked up a small number of times. The chain links TRBV6-1 to TRBJ1-4; 7 bases line up with TRBD1. Trimming removed 4 bases from V and 6 bases from J; junction bases left unmatched: 5. Germline CDR1 is MNHNS and CDR2 is SASEGT. The CDR3 contains 14 residues. CDR3 protein: CASSGGGGDEKLFF. In nucleotides, the CDR3 is TGTGCCAGCAGTGGAGGAGGGGGCGATGAAAAACTGTTTTTT.

In this sample, this clonotype turned up many times. J is TRBJ1-1 and V is TRBV6-1, with 9 bases aligning to TRBD1. Trimming removed 7 bases from V and 10 bases from J; junction bases left unmatched: 7. Germline values: CDR1 MNHNS, CDR2 SASEGT. The CDR3 has 12 amino acids. CDR3 in amino acids: CASINRGQGAFF. CDR3 DNA sequence: TGTGCCAGCATCAACAGGGGGCAGGGAGCTTTCTTT.

This clonotype was seen ten or more times. This chain connects TRBV28 to TRBJ2-7; 8 bases line up with TRBD1. Germline V lookup: CDR1 MDHEN, CDR2 SYDVKM. V trimming: 10 bases; J trimming: 3 bases; junction bases outside the gene matches: 14. CDR3 length equals 15 residues. This CDR3 reads CATKTGTGNFYEQYF. CDR3 nucleotides: TGTGCCACCAAGACCGGGACAGGTAATTTCTACGAGCAGTACTTC.

The chain employs TRBV24-1 and TRBJ2-1, with 7 bases lining up with TRBD2. Trimming at V came to 0 bases and at J to 6 bases, leaving 4 bases not matched to a gene. CDR3 size: 15 residues. The germline V gene encodes CDR1 KGHDR and CDR2 SFDVKD. The DNA for the CDR3 is TGTGCCACCAGTGATTTGGGGCGGGAGACCAATGAGCAGTTCTTC. This encodes CATSDLGRETNEQFF.

As for this clonotype: The CDR3 does not close with the conserved phenylalanine or tryptophan, likely indicating a read error. The J gene is TRBJ2-1, the V gene TRBV7-3; possibly TRBD1 for D (6 bases). Germline loops: CDR1 SGHTA, CDR2 FQGTGA. Trimming pared 5 bases from V and 5 bases from J, leaving 19 bases between. The length of the CDR3 is 16 residues. This CDR3 reads CASSQQGRGGNNEQFL. The CDR3 DNA is TGTGCCAGCAGCCAGCAGGGGCGCGGAGGAAACAATGAGCAGTTCCTC.

This clonotype has a count of ten or more. The chain has TRBV6-1 and TRBJ2-7; 15 bases match TRBD2. The CDR3 sequence is 16 residues long. Per germline, CDR1 MNHNS and CDR2 SASEGT. V shed 6 bases, J shed 4 bases, and the junction held 7 bases outside the gene matches. Written as DNA, the CDR3 is TGTGCCAGCAGGGGGACTAGCGGGAGGATCTGGTACGAGCAGTACTTC. Translated: CASRGTSGRIWYEQYF.

This clonotype has only a few counts. This chain connects TRBV7-2 to TRBJ1-6; D gene uncertain. Germline CDR1 is SGHTA and CDR2 is FQGNSA. V lost 1 base and J lost 7, with 14 bases in between. This CDR3 is built from 16 residues. The CDR3, as DNA: TGTGCCAGCAGCTTAGGTCAGGAGGCTCGGAATTCACCCCTCCACTTT. This encodes CASSLGQEARNSPLHF.

J is TRBJ2-5 and V is TRBV29-1; 7 bases are shared with TRBD2. CDR1 is SQVTM, CDR2 ANQGSEA, per germline. Trimming took 2 bases from V and 5 from J; bases not matched to a gene: 11. CDR3 length: 15 amino acids. The CDR3 reads CSVESEAGQWETQYF. CDR3 in DNA: TGCAGCGTTGAATCCGAAGCGGGGCAGTGGGAGACCCAGTACTTC.